These 23 T cell receptor beta chains were all obtained from the same sample, sequenced in a study of cytomegalovirus exposure and HLA in healthy donors. The PCR made use of 60 Vbeta and 13 Jbeta primers. The table came from immunoSEQ multiplex PCR; TCRdb's copy has only in-frame clones and leaves some out. In the table there are about 150,000 clones, around three quarters of which are singletons. Sequencing was carried out using PBMCs. The receptors stem from a woman in her forties in good health and CMV-seronegative.

This clone came up once. The chain is built from TRBV30 and TRBJ1-1; D possibly corresponds to TRBD1 (5 bases). The CDR3 has 14 amino acids. V lost 0 bases and J lost 5, with 13 bases in between. The V gene's germline CDR1 is GTSNPN and CDR2 SVGIG (reference sequence). CDR3 loop: CAWSVGQGWTEAFF. In nucleotides, the CDR3 is TGTGCCTGGAGTGTTGGGCAGGGATGGACTGAAGCTTTCTTT.

The CDR3 protein is CASRTQGRNEKLFF. As DNA, the CDR3 is TGTGCCAGCCGAACACAGGGCCGTAATGAAAAACTGTTTTTT. The V call is TRBV6-1, the J call TRBJ1-4; a weak D match, TRBD1 (6 bases). Trimming shortened V by 8 bases and J by 4 bases, and 14 bases separated the two germline ends. The germline gives CDR1 MNHNS, CDR2 SASEGT. The CDR3 runs to 14 residues.

The chain employs TRBV5-1 and TRBJ2-2, with a possible D match to TRBD2 (5 bases). Germline CDR1 is SGHRS and CDR2 is YFSETQ. The CDR3 runs 15 residues. V lost 2 bases and J lost 6, with 14 bases in between. The CDR3 DNA reads as TGCGCCAGCAGCTTCGACCCCGAGGAGGCCGGGGAGCTGTTTTTT. Protein product: CASSFDPEEAGELFF.

This clone was counted between two and nine times. This sequence joins TRBV13 and TRBJ1-4; possible D gene TRBD1, 6 bases. The germline gives CDR1 PRHDT, CDR2 FYEKMQ (reference sequence). V was shortened by 5 bases and J by 0 bases, with 25 bases between the two germline ends. The CDR3 is 20 residues long. Written as DNA, the CDR3 is TGTGCCAGCAGCGTAACAGGGTTAGGGGCCCTACCTGCAACTAATGAAAAACTGTTTTTT. Amino acid sequence: CASSVTGLGALPATNEKLFF.

The rearrangement joins TRBV5-6 to TRBJ1-4; D ambiguous. The CDR3 length is 16 residues. CDR1 SGHDT and CDR2 YYEEEE come from the germline V gene. V was pared by 6 bases and J by 3 bases, with 18 bases between. CDR3 DNA: TGTGCCAGCACCGGAGGCATTACGGGATCTAATGAAAAACTGTTTTTT. It is translated as CASTGGITGSNEKLFF.

In this sample, this clone turned up a few times. This rearrangement joins TRBV7-8 to TRBJ1-1, with D possibly being TRBD1 (6 bases). V was cut by 4 bases and J by 5 bases, with 20 bases left in between. CDR1 and CDR2 (germline): SGHVS, FQNEAQ. This CDR3 spans 16 amino acids. The CDR3 sequence is CASSSLRGRGKTEAFF. The CDR3 bases are TGTGCCAGCAGCTCCCTAAGGGGGAGGGGAAAAACTGAAGCTTTCTTT. The full variable domain, rest sourced from reference TRBV7-8 and TRBJ1-1, is GAGVSQSPRYKVAKRGQDVALRCDPISGHVSLFWYQQALGQGPEFLTYFQNEAQLDKSGLPSDRFFAERPEGSVSTLKIQRTQQEDSAVYLCASSSLRGRGKTEAFFGQGTRLTVV.

The chain joins TRBV28 to TRBJ1-2; TRBD1 agrees at 8 bases. The CDR3 runs 16 residues. The J segment lost 4 bases and the V segment lost 5 bases, leaving 12 bases of the junction unmatched. Germline CDR1 is MDHEN and CDR2 is SYDVKM. CDR3: CASSVGGQGAVYGYTF. As DNA, the CDR3 is TGTGCCAGCAGTGTCGGGGGGCAGGGGGCGGTCTATGGCTACACCTTC.

The chain has TRBV13 and TRBJ2-1, with 8 positions matching TRBD1. Per germline, CDR1 PRHDT and CDR2 FYEKMQ (reference sequence). The CDR3 runs to 13 residues. V lost 5 bases, J lost 5 bases, and 2 bases stayed unmatched. DNA for the CDR3: TGTGCCAGCAGCCGGACAGGGAACAATGAGCAGTTCTTC. Translation: CASSRTGNNEQFF.

The rearrangement uses TRBV9 and TRBJ2-7, with 7 nucleotides matching TRBD2. The CDR3 runs to 15 residues. V lost 1 base, J lost 5 bases, and 9 bases stayed unmatched. Germline CDR1 reads SGDLS; CDR2 reads YYNGEE. The CDR3 protein is CASSVKRGGRNEQYF. CDR3 in DNA: TGTGCCAGCAGCGTAAAGAGGGGAGGGAGAAACGAGCAGTACTTC.

The CDR3 DNA follows: TGTGCCAGTAGTATTGACAGGGGGCAGTACTTC. Amino acids: CASSIDRGQYF. This sequence joins TRBV19 and TRBJ2-7, with 8 bases fitting TRBD1. After removal of 3 bases from V and 9 bases from J, the junction contained 1 base not matched to a gene. Germline V gives CDR1 LNHDA, CDR2 SQIVND (reference sequence). The CDR3 length is 11 residues.

The rearrangement links TRBV27 to TRBJ1-4; D gene uncertain. The ends were cut back, 5 bases at V and 0 bases at J, with 10 bases in the middle. The germline V gene has CDR1 MNHEY and CDR2 SMNVEV (reference sequence). The CDR3 has 15 amino acids. The CDR3 protein is CASSPRWSTNEKLFF. CDR3 nucleotide sequence: TGTGCCAGCAGTCCCCGGTGGTCAACTAATGAAAAACTGTTTTTT.

The chain has TRBV5-4 and TRBJ1-6; 8 bases align to TRBD1. The trim removed 7 bases at V and 5 bases at J, leaving 8 bases unmatched. Germline-derived CDR1 and CDR2 are SGHNT and YYREEE (reference sequence). The CDR3 has 15 residues. The CDR3 nucleotides read TGTGCCAGCGCCCTCGGACAGGGTGATAATTCACCCCTCCACTTT. Encoded protein: CASALGQGDNSPLHF.

The chain combines TRBV6-6 with TRBJ2-1; 12 bases agree with TRBD2. V lost 8 bases to trimming and J lost 7 bases; unmatched junction nucleotides: 6. The CDR3 consists of 14 residues. The germline CDR1 and CDR2 sequences are MNHNY and SVGAGI (reference sequence). The CDR3 loop reads CASGASGGANEQFF. The CDR3 DNA reads TGTGCCAGCGGCGCTAGCGGGGGGGCGAATGAGCAGTTCTTC.

The rearrangement uses TRBV11-2 and TRBJ2-1, with D unresolved. There are 13 residues in the CDR3. Trimming cost V 3 bases and J 4 bases, with 7 bases left between them. Germline V gene sequence: CDR1 SGHAT, CDR2 FQNNGV. The CDR3 bases are TGTGCCAGCAGCTTTGGGCAATACAATGAGCAGTTCTTC. As protein: CASSFGQYNEQFF.

V is TRBV11-2 and J is TRBJ2-7; 9 bases line up with TRBD1. V dropped 5 bases and J dropped 6; count of bases not matched to a gene: 17. CDR3 size: 17 residues. The germline V gene encodes CDR1 SGHAT and CDR2 FQNNGV. The DNA for the CDR3 is TGTGCCAGCAGCCCGAATTTGGGGACAGGGAGGGGCGGCGAGCAGTACTTC. It encodes CASSPNLGTGRGGEQYF.

The genes are TRBV6-1 and TRBJ1-3, with D hard to call. In germline, CDR1 is MNHNS, CDR2 SASEGT. V was cut by 4 bases and J by 0 bases, with 7 bases left in between. This CDR3 has 14 amino acids. CDR3 sequence (DNA): TGTGCCAGCAGTGGGCCCGACTCTGGAAACACCATATATTTT. It yields the protein CASSGPDSGNTIYF.

This rearrangement joins TRBV5-1 to TRBJ2-3; the match to TRBD2 covers 8 bases. Looked up from germline, CDR1 is SGHRS and CDR2 is YFSETQ. The CDR3 sequence is 15 residues long. With V trimmed by 1 base and J by 4 bases, 5 bases remained unmatched. The CDR3, as DNA: TGCGCCAGCAGCTTGAGCGGGAGCGGCTCAGATACGCAGTATTTT. Protein: CASSLSGSGSDTQYF.

The J gene is TRBJ2-2, the V gene TRBV6-5; the match to TRBD2 covers 7 bases. CDR3 length: 14 amino acids. V lost 8 bases and J lost 0; bases outside the gene matches: 3. Germline V lookup: CDR1 MNHEY, CDR2 SVGAGI. CDR3 in amino acids: CASQSGANTGELFF. In DNA form, the CDR3 reads TGTGCCAGCCAGAGCGGGGCGAACACCGGGGAGCTGTTTTTT.

The chain uses TRBV28 and TRBJ1-2, with D perhaps TRBD1 (5 bases). There are 14 residues in the CDR3. Trimming took off 4 bases at V and 13 bases at J, with 22 bases between the two ends. Germline CDR1 reads MDHEN; CDR2 reads SYDVKM. Written as DNA, the CDR3 is TGTGCCAGCAGTTCCAATCCGGGAACCTTGGGGGGCACCTTC. It encodes CASSSNPGTLGGTF.

The chain employs TRBV5-1 and TRBJ2-5, with 7 bases aligning to TRBD1. This CDR3 spans 14 amino acids. V trimming: 4 bases; J trimming: 2 bases; junction bases outside the gene matches: 5. Germline values: CDR1 SGHRS, CDR2 YFSETQ. The CDR3 nucleotides are TGCGCCAGCAGCCCCCGACAGGGACAAGAGACCCAGTACTTC. Translating gives CASSPRQGQETQYF.

CDR3 sequence (DNA): TGTGCCAGCAGCCCCAAGACTAGCGGGACGCCCGTCTACAATGAGCAGTTCTTC. Residues: CASSPKTSGTPVYNEQFF. The rearrangement joins TRBV13 to TRBJ2-1; TRBD2 agrees at 11 bases. The V gene's germline CDR1 is PRHDT and CDR2 FYEKMQ (reference sequence). The CDR3 is 18 residues long. V gave up 5 bases and J gave up 3 bases; unmatched junction bases: 12.

The rearrangement uses TRBV2 and TRBJ1-6; 8 bases are shared with TRBD1. The length of the CDR3 is 14 residues. Germline loops: CDR1 SNHLY, CDR2 FYNNEI. The J segment lost 12 bases and the V segment lost 5 bases, leaving 9 bases of the junction unmatched. The CDR3 sequence: CASSKTGQEEPLHF. DNA for the CDR3: TGTGCCAGCAGTAAAACGGGACAGGAAGAACCCCTCCACTTT.

This clone was observed a single time. The junction departs from germline at one end; a sequencing error may be responsible. This rearrangement joins TRBV7-6 to TRBJ2-2; D gene ambiguous. Per the germline V gene, CDR1 is SGHVS and CDR2 is FNYEAQ. This CDR3 has 14 residues. In DNA, the CDR3 is TGTGCCAGCAGCTTAGAAGAGAACGCCGGGGAGCTGTTTTTT. As protein: CASSLEENAGELFF. Combining the CDR3 with reference TRBV7-6 and TRBJ2-2 gives the whole variable domain GAGVSQSPRYKVTKRGQDVALRCDPISGHVSLYWYRQALGQGPEFLTYFNYEAQQDKSGLPNDRFSAERPEGSISTLTIQRTEQRDSAMYRCASSLEENAGELFFGEGSRLTVL.